This TCR beta chain was recorded in a study of T cell responses to AZD1222 COVID-19 vaccine. V was clipped by 0 bases and J by 0 bases, with 4 bases between them. The CDR3 has 15 amino acids. Germline V lookup: CDR1 SGHRS, CDR2 YFSETQ. Findings and limits, study-wide: Of spike-specific TCRs, nearly half reportedly target regions left unmutated in variants. Spike-specific TCR depth and breadth grew after two AZD1222 doses.

Second-dose groups at about 4 or about 12 weeks were pooled. Sequencing was performed with immunoSEQ multiplex PCR; in TCRdb, only in-frame clones are kept and a portion is missing. The table lists over 150,000 clones, around 89% of them singletons, with 4.3% in the top ten. A note on this clone: What it recognizes is unknown.

This clonotype was obtained from an adult who received the AZD1222 COVID-19 vaccine. Sequencing used peripheral blood, obtained 28 days after the second AZD1222 dose. The chain carries TRBV5-1 and TRBJ2-6; D remains unclear. CDR3 sequence: CASSLGSSGANVLTF. CDR3 in DNA: TGCGCCAGCAGCTTGGGTTCCTCTGGGGCCAACGTCCTGACTTTC.